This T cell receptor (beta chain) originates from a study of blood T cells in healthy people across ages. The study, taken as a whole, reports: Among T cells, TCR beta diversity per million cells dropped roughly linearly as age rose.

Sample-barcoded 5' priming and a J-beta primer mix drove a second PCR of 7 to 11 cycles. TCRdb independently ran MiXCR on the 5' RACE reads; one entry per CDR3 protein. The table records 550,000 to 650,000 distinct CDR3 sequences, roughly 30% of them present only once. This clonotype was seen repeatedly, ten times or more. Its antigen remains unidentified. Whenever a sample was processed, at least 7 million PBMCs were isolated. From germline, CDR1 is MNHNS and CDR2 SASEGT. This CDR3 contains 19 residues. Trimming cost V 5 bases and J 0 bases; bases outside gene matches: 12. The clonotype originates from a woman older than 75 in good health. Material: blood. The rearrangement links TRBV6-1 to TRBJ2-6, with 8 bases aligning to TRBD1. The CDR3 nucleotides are TGTGCCAGCAGTCCGGACAGGGCACTAGGGGGCTCTGGGGCCAACGTCCTGACTTTC. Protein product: CASSPDRALGGSGANVLTF.